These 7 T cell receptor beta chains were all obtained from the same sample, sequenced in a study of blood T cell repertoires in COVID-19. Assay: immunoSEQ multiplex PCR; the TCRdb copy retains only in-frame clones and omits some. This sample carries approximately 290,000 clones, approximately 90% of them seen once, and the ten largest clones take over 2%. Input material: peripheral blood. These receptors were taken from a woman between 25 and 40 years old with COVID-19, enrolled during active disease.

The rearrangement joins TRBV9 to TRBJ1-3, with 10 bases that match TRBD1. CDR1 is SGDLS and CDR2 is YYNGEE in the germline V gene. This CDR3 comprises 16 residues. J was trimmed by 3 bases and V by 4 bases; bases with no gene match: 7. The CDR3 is CASSPGTGEVGNTIYF. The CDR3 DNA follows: TGTGCCAGCAGCCCTGGGACAGGGGAAGTTGGAAACACCATATATTTT.

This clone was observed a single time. The CDR3 region has the DNA TGTGCCAGCAGCGTAGCGGGTTCAAGCTCCTACGAGCAGTACTTC. This sequence encodes CASSVAGSSSYEQYF. The chain links TRBV9 to TRBJ2-7; D uncertain. Germline loops: CDR1 SGDLS, CDR2 YYNGEE. V lost 0 bases, J lost 0 bases, and 10 bases lay in between. The CDR3 is 15 residues long.

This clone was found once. CDR3 residues: CASSYGQNTEAFF. Written as DNA, the CDR3 is TGTGCCAGTAGTTACGGACAGAACACTGAAGCTTTCTTT. The chain has TRBV19 and TRBJ1-1, with D perhaps matching TRBD1 (5 bases). The CDR3 totals 13 residues. V was cut by 5 bases and J by 1 base, with 8 bases left in between. Germline CDR1 reads LNHDA; CDR2 reads SQIVND (reference sequence).

This CDR3 reads CASSEAGQGSGEQYF. The CDR3 coding sequence is TGTGCCAGCAGTGAGGCGGGACAGGGGTCGGGCGAGCAGTACTTC. V usage is TRBV25-1 and J usage is TRBJ2-7, with 10 nucleotides matching TRBD1. In germline, CDR1 is MGHDK, CDR2 SYGVNS. This CDR3 is built from 15 residues. Trimming at V came to 3 bases and at J to 6 bases, leaving 8 bases not matched to a gene.

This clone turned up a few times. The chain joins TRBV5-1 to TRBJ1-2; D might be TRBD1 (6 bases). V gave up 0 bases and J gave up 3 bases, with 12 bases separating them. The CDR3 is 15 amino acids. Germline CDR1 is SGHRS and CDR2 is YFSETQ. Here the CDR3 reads CASSLGTGRHYGYTF. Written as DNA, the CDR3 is TGCGCCAGCAGCTTGGGTACAGGGAGACACTATGGCTACACCTTC.

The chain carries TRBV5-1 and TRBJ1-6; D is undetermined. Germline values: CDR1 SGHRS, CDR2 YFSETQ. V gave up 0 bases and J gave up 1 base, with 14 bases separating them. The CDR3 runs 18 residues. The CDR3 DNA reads TGCGCCAGCAGCTTGGGGGTGGCAGGCCCTTCCTATAATTCACCCCTCCACTTT. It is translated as CASSLGVAGPSYNSPLHF.

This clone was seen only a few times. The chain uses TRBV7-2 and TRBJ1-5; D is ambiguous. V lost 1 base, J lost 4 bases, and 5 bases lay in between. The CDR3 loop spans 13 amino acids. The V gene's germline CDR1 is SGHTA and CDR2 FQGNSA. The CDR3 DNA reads TGTGCCAGCAGCTTAGATCTGAATCAGCCCCAGCATTTT. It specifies CASSLDLNQPQHF.